One T cell receptor (beta chain) is described in this entry. Antigen: not known. The sample is drawn from a study of T cell repertoires in cytomegalovirus infection. The wider study: Indications came from public TCR beta signatures; they pointed to CMV infection and to a matching HLA type.

The trim removed 1 base at V and 5 bases at J, leaving 7 bases unmatched. The CDR3 loop spans 15 amino acids. Germline loops: CDR1 LGHNA, CDR2 YSLEER. Study-wide findings and caveats: Accumulated public TCR beta family frequency recognized individuals carrying CMV together with the relevant HLA. HLA-C-restricted CMV clonotypes gave the most frequent clonotype in two of eight donors.

One entry per CDR3 protein, called by TCRdb with MiXCR from the reads. The sample lists more than 350,000 distinct CDR3 sequences, about a third occurring once. The sample taken for sequencing was PBMCs. The J gene is TRBJ2-5, the V gene TRBV4-3, with 7 bases identical to TRBD2. The TCR comes from a human donor in good health (CMV status not recorded). Some clones in this sample may be carry-over from other donors' samples. In DNA form, the CDR3 reads TGCGCCAGCAGCCAAGTGTCCCAGGGAGGGGAGACCCAGTACTTC. It yields the protein CASSQVSQGGETQYF.